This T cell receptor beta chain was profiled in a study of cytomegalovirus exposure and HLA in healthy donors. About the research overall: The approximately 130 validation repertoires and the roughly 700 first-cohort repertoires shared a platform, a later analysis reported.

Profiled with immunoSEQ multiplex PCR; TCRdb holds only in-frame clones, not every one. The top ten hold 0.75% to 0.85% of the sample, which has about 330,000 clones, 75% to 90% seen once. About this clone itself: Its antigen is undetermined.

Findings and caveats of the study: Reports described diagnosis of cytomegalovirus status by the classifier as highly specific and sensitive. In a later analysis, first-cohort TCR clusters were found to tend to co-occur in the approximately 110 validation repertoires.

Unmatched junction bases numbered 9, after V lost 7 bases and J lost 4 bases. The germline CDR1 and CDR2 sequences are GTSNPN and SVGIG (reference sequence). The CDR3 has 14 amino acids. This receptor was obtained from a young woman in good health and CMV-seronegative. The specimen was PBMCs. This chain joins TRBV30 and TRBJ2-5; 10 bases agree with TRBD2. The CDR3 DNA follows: TGTGCCTCGACGGCCAGCGGGGGGGGAGAGACCCAGTACTTC. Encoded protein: CASTASGGGETQYF.